This T cell receptor beta chain was sequenced for a study of beta chain features in type 1 diabetes (dated by TCRdb to the late 2010s). Regarding the study in general: Patients and healthy donors did not differ in mean age, gender distribution, total cell number or subset yield. Naive and central memory subsets were obtained from all 30 or so donors, but regulatory and stem cell-like memory subsets were isolated from only 8 patients and about eight healthy donors. Across all samples, about 110 million sorted cells were examined, and cell number per subset correlated strongly with RNA yield. In the study, recently diagnosed type 1 diabetes patients and matched healthy donors were compared on the TCRB repertoires of their sorted circulating CD4+ T cell subsets.

The entire amount of isolated RNA was reverse transcribed using the High Capacity cDNA Reverse Transcription Kit, so the sequenced TCRB transcripts were expressed ones. Deep immunoSEQ sequencing was applied to naive, central memory and regulatory T cell samples, giving an average of approximately 4 million total reads per sample. Sorted cells were lysed in RLT buffer, and RNA was extracted using DNase-treated RNeasy Micro or Mini kits according to cell number. To prevent cross-contamination, every cell subset was processed on its own, while patient and healthy donor samples were processed together. The immunoSEQ multiplex PCR was used to amplify TCRB sequences from cDNA, generating 87-bp fragments that spanned the CDR3 region. Amplicons were sequenced on the Illumina HiSeq platform. From the authors' description of their analysis: PCR bias was computationally corrected using synthetic template baselines, reads within Hamming distance 2 were collapsed, and singletons that could not be merged were discarded. Reads were aligned against IMGT so that V, D and J genes, CDR3 length and insertions or deletions at six rearrangement sites could be assigned. Within each subset, clonotype counts were normalized to sorted cell number, and only after that were true diversity and Gini coefficients computed with the tcR R package. The overlap coefficient, calculated on TCRB nucleotide sequences, was used to measure repertoire sharing. As a proxy for the pre-selection repertoire, out-of-frame TCRB sequences from naive cells were analyzed. In TCRdb, the immuneACCESS table is reduced to in-frame sequences with V and J assigned. These tables do not hold every clone; where another copy was compared, an unresolved V gene accounts for under half, and the others remain unexplained. That table furnishes V, J and clone size, whereas the DNA furnished D and trimming. This sample is represented by about 240,000 clones; roughly 13% of them were singletons. About 0.019% of the sample is held by the ten biggest clonotypes.

Each donor gave one peripheral blood draw, roughly 120 mL on average, collected into heparinised tubes. A BD FACSAria II and a panel including CD45RO, CCR7, CD25, CD127, CD95 and CD27 were used to sort naive, central memory, regulatory and stem cell-like memory CD4+ T cells. A purity above 98% was achieved for all sorted populations. PBMCs were separated immediately by Lymphoprep density gradient centrifugation and were stained directly, without being cultured. So that batch effects would be minimized, each experiment stained and sorted samples in pairs, pairing one healthy donor with one patient. This clone was found a few times. There is no known antigen for this receptor. It has no much larger one-base neighbor in the sample; base qualities were not kept. What the research found in general, with its limitations: Because cDNA was sequenced instead of genomic DNA, activated cells with high expression could be over-represented, although the groups did not differ in activation or CD3 levels. Shorter templates might have been favored by PCR, but patient and control samples were amplified and corrected together, so both groups would have been affected equally by any skew. A moderate but significant shortening of TCRB CDR3 length was observed in type 1 diabetes patients in all four CD4+ subsets. Naive, central memory and regulatory TCRB repertoires appeared to be more alike among patients than among healthy donors. Because small numbers of individuals were included in the HLA sub-analyses, any influence of HLA type on TCRB rearrangement was left unresolved. Fewer insertions and more nucleotide deletions at VDJ recombination sites were observed in patients with type 1 diabetes, implying thymic rearrangement abnormalities.

The trim is 6 bases for V and 0 bases for J, with a gap of 18 bases between the germline ends. CDR1 SQVTM and CDR2 ANQGSEA were looked up in the germline V gene. From the cysteine up to the phenylalanine, the CDR3 has a length of 15 residues. Of all the DNA, just the CDR3 is kept, 45 bases in frame from base 1. Material for sequencing was naive CD4+ T cells from blood. What the cell subset or site label conveys for this sample: true naive CD4+ T cells. The sequence links TRBV29-1 to TRBJ2-7; the D gene identity is not certain. This receptor was identified in a man under 40 with type 1 diabetes. The sequenced DNA is TGCAGCGTCGTATTGCCACGAGGCGTCTCCTACGAGCAGTACTTC. Protein translation: CSVVLPRGVSYEQYF.